What follows is one T cell receptor beta chain and its context. Its antigen remains undetermined. Base-call qualities are not available, and no considerably larger clone is one nucleotide away. For sequencing of the TCRbeta CDR3 region, genomic DNA was extracted from the sorted cells. The immunoSEQ Assay was used for sequencing of TCRbeta CDR3 regions. Entries here come from immuneACCESS through TCRdb and include only in-frame sequences with V and J called. Some clones fail to appear in such tables; in the studies checked, an unresolved V gene covers under half of the shortfall, and the cause of the remainder is unknown. In this sample the table shows fewer than 70,000 clones, about 90% of which occur a single time. 11% to 15% of the sample comes from the top ten. The trial excluded patients who had a history of autoimmune disease or who were on systemic immunosuppression. Peripheral blood for TCR sequencing was collected from all dose cohorts at baseline, on cycle 4 day 1, and on cycle 7 day 1. Samples came from an open-label, multicenter, first-in-human phase I dose-escalation trial of ivuxolimab. Adults with locally advanced or metastatic melanoma, renal cell carcinoma, hepatocellular carcinoma or head and neck squamous cell carcinoma were enrolled in the trial. Before TCR sequencing, CD4+ T cells and CD8+ T cells from peripheral blood were sorted into separate populations.

The CDR3 contains 14 residues, cysteine and phenylalanine counted. The entry retains the CDR3 DNA only, 42 bases that are in frame from base 1. V is reduced by 5 bases and J by 5 bases, leaving a spacing of 15 bases between them. From the germline V gene (reference sequence), CDR1 is SEHNR and CDR2 is FQNEAQ. This sample is part of a study of OX40 agonist ivuxolimab in advanced cancers. The study in broad terms: Ivuxolimab was an agonistic, fully human IgG2 monoclonal antibody directed against OX40 (CD134), a costimulatory receptor. Partial responses were achieved by three dose-escalation patients, of whom one had hepatocellular carcinoma and two had cutaneous melanoma. Among the roughly 54 dose-escalation patients, roughly 20 had hepatocellular carcinoma, roughly 15 melanoma, 9 renal cell carcinoma and 9 head and neck cancer. Peripheral TCRbeta sequencing was intended to test whether TCR sequence diversity was altered and clonal T-cell expansion was caused by ivuxolimab. In the dose-escalation cohort, about four fifths of patients were male, and the mean age was roughly 56 years with a range of roughly 20 to 85. Intravenous ivuxolimab was administered to patients every 2 weeks at six dose levels: 0.01, 0.1, 0.3, 1.5, 3 and 10 mg/kg. The monotherapy dose-escalation portion (N = 52 patients) of the phase I ivuxolimab trial is reported in the paper. Prior anti-PD-1, anti-PD-L1 or anti-CTLA-4 therapy was permitted, and checkpoint inhibitors had been received by roughly two fifths of dose-escalation patients. Findings and caveats that apply to the study as a whole: Which antigens the clonally expanded peripheral T cells were specific for was not determined. Partial responders in the 0.1-3.0 mg/kg groups had among the lowest normalized peripheral clonal expansion, especially among CD8+ T cells. After ivuxolimab, expanded clones were on average more numerous among CD8+ T cells than among CD4+ T cells. Low levels of normalized T-cell clonal expansion were also seen in some nonresponding patients. Clonal expansion of both CD4+ and CD8+ blood T cells was observed from baseline to week 6 at doses 0.1 to 3.0 mg/kg.

The sequenced sample was CD4+ or CD8+ T cells sorted from blood, obtained in a trial of the OX40 agonist ivuxolimab. The chain links TRBV7-9 with TRBJ1-1; no D segment can be confidently identified. The clonotype originates from an adult with an advanced solid tumor such as melanoma, head and neck, liver or kidney cancer. The nucleotide sequence is TGTGCCAGCAGCCCCCTAGAGGGATTGACTGAAGCTTTCTTT. Its protein product is CASSPLEGLTEAFF.